The 7 T cell receptor beta chains listed next were all sequenced from one sample in a study of T-cell memory formation after mild COVID-19. From the 5' RACE reads, TCRdb called clonotypes with MiXCR, one entry per CDR3 protein. The table records 250,000 to 300,000 distinct CDR3 sequences, under 20% of them present only once. The material sequenced was PBMCs or a T cell subset sorted from them (not recorded which). The source is a man younger than 35 who had mild COVID-19 (a few samples of this study predate the infection). Cell type and time point are not known.

This clonotype was counted a few times. This rearrangement joins TRBV5-4 to TRBJ1-2, with D possibly matching TRBD1 (6 bases). The V and J ends lost 4 bases and 4 bases respectively, with 17 bases between them. There are 15 residues in the CDR3. Germline CDR1 SGHNT, CDR2 YYREEE (reference sequence). This chain's CDR3 is CASSMLQGSSYGYTF. CDR3 sequence (DNA): TGTGCCAGCAGCATGTTACAGGGATCCAGCTATGGCTACACCTTC.

This chain connects TRBV6-4 to TRBJ2-1; TRBD2 agrees at 11 bases. Trimming cost V 2 bases and J 8 bases; bases outside gene matches: 5. The CDR3 is made up of 15 amino acids. Germline CDR1 is MRHNA and CDR2 is SNTAGT. Here the CDR3 reads CASSDRASGGYEQFF. The CDR3 coding sequence is TGTGCCAGCAGTGACAGGGCTAGCGGGGGGTATGAGCAGTTCTTC.

This clonotype came up a few times. This chain joins TRBV4-1 and TRBJ2-7; no clear D. CDR3 length: 13 amino acids. The V end lost 0 bases, the J end lost 6 bases, and 9 bases lay between the germline ends. The germline V gene has CDR1 MGHRA and CDR2 YSYEKL. The CDR3 sequence is CASSQDPGLEQYV. The DNA for the CDR3 is TGCGCCAGCAGCCAAGATCCGGGTCTCGAGCAGTACGTC.

This clonotype has a count of ten or more. J is TRBJ2-5 and V is TRBV2; maybe TRBD1 (5 bases). The ends were cut back, 7 bases at V and 5 bases at J, with 11 bases in the middle. CDR3 length equals 12 residues. Germline V gene data show CDR1 as SNHLY and CDR2 as FYNNEI. CDR3 in amino acids: CASTGSGETQYF. CDR3 nucleotide sequence: TGTGCCAGCACAGGGTCCGGGGAGACCCAGTACTTC.

Only a few counts were recorded for this clonotype. The chain carries TRBV7-6 and TRBJ2-7; the match to TRBD1 covers 7 bases. CDR1 is SGHVS, CDR2 FNYEAQ, per germline. The CDR3 has 14 residues. Losses at the gene ends were 1 base for V and 4 bases for J; bases not matched to a gene: 4. The CDR3 region has the DNA TGTGCCAGCAGCTTAGTAGCAGGGGGTTACGAGCAGTACGTC. Protein product: CASSLVAGGYEQYV.

This clonotype was recorded a few times. The chain employs TRBV27 and TRBJ2-4; TRBD2 might be the D (7 bases). Per germline, CDR1 MNHEY and CDR2 SMNVEV (reference sequence). The CDR3 has 14 amino acids. Deletions cut 6 bases from V and 7 bases from J, with 16 bases between. This CDR3 is CASRGRGAGNIQYF. CDR3 DNA sequence: TGTGCCAGCAGGGGTCGGGGGGCAGGGAACATTCAGTACTTC.

This clonotype was counted between two and nine times. V usage is TRBV7-9 and J usage is TRBJ2-2; TRBD1 matches at 11 bases. CDR3 length: 16 residues. J lost 5 bases, V lost 5 bases, and 7 bases had no gene match. The V gene's germline CDR1 is SEHNR and CDR2 FQNEAQ (reference sequence). The CDR3 loop is CASSHGQGARTGELFF. CDR3 coding DNA: TGTGCCAGCAGCCACGGACAGGGGGCGCGTACCGGGGAGCTGTTTTTT.